The 16 T cell receptor beta chains below come from one sample, sequenced in a study of T-cell memory formation after mild COVID-19. TCRdb itself ran the 5' RACE reads through MiXCR, one entry per CDR3 protein. The data hold about 340,000 distinct CDR3 sequences, with under 25% observed a single time. Sequenced: PBMCs or a T cell subset sorted from them (not recorded which). The receptors were gathered from an adult woman who had mild COVID-19 (a few samples of this study predate the infection). Cell type and time point are not known.

This clonotype was seen repeatedly, ten times or more. The V and J genes are TRBV4-2 and TRBJ2-2; the D is unclear. Germline V gene data show CDR1 as LGHNA and CDR2 as YNFKEQ. The CDR3 runs to 14 residues. The V gene lost 1 base and the J gene lost 4 bases, with 7 bases spanning the gap. CDR3 DNA sequence: TGTGCCAGCAGCCAAGCTCTGGGCACCGGGGAGCTGTTTTTT. Amino acid sequence: CASSQALGTGELFF.

This clonotype was picked up a small number of times. J is TRBJ2-7 and V is TRBV27, with TRBD2 matching 8 bases. J was trimmed by 6 bases and V by 2 bases; bases with no gene match: 6. CDR1 and CDR2 from the germline V gene are MNHEY and SMNVEV (reference sequence). The CDR3 is 14 amino acids. The CDR3 spells CASSLTGGLGEQYF. The CDR3 DNA is TGTGCCAGCAGTTTAACGGGGGGGCTGGGCGAGCAGTACTTC.

The chain links TRBV4-1 to TRBJ2-2, with TRBD1 matching over 7 bases. The V segment lost 4 bases and the J segment 3 bases; nucleotides outside the gene matches: 8. Germline-derived CDR1 and CDR2 are MGHRA and YSYEKL. The CDR3 is made up of 16 amino acids. The CDR3 is CASSLRGSSDTGELFF. CDR3 nucleotide sequence: TGCGCCAGCAGCCTCAGGGGGTCTTCCGACACCGGGGAGCTGTTTTTT.

This chain joins TRBV10-3 and TRBJ1-1, with TRBD1 matching over 7 bases. CDR1 ENHRY and CDR2 SYGVKD come from the germline V gene. The CDR3 has 15 amino acids. The J segment lost 10 bases and the V segment lost 1 base, leaving 12 bases of the junction unmatched. The CDR3 nucleotides read TGTGCCATCAGTGAGTGGGGAACTTTACGGGACAGAGCTTTCTTT. It codes for CAISEWGTLRDRAFF.

This clonotype has just a few counts. This chain uses TRBV7-8 with TRBJ2-7, with no clear D. Trimming removed 3 bases from V and 2 bases from J, with 14 bases in between. Germline CDR1 and CDR2: SGHVS and FQNEAQ. The CDR3 spans 15 residues. CDR3 coding DNA: TGTGCCAGCAGCTTCCTAGTTCTGGGCACCTACGAGCAGTACTTC. Translation: CASSFLVLGTYEQYF.

V gene TRBV12-3 or TRBV12-4 combines with J gene TRBJ2-1; 10 nucleotides agree with TRBD2. V was pared by 6 bases and J by 7 bases, with 15 bases of the junction left unmatched. There are 17 residues in the CDR3. CDR3 sequence reads: CASSRRGIAGGGNEQFF. The DNA of the CDR3 is TGTGCCAGCAGCCGGAGAGGCATAGCGGGGGGCGGGAATGAGCAGTTCTTC.

This clonotype was observed a handful of times. The chain combines TRBV28 with TRBJ2-3; possibly TRBD2 for D (6 bases). Germline loops: CDR1 MDHEN, CDR2 SYDVKM. The CDR3 length is 13 residues. Trimming removed 3 bases at V and 6 bases at J, with 10 bases between. In nucleotides, the CDR3 is TGTGCCAGCAGTTTCCCCGGAGGGGATACGCAGTATTTT. Protein sequence: CASSFPGGDTQYF. Together with reference TRBV28 and TRBJ2-3, the CDR3 gives the full variable domain: DVKVTQSSRYLVKRTGEKVFLECVQDMDHENMFWYRQDPGLGLRLIYFSYDVKMKEKGDIPEGYSVSREKKERFSLILESASTNQTSMYLCASSFPGGDTQYFGPGTRLTVL.

The J gene is TRBJ1-5, the V gene TRBV12-3 or TRBV12-4; 11 positions agree with TRBD1. The trim removed 6 bases at V and 4 bases at J, leaving 11 bases unmatched. The CDR3 loop spans 17 amino acids. CDR3 DNA: TGTGCCAGCAGCCGTGGACAGGGGGCAGGGCGGAATCAGCCCCAGCATTTT. Translating gives CASSRGQGAGRNQPQHF.

The chain employs TRBV6-1 and TRBJ1-1; tentatively, D is TRBD1 (5 bases). The V gene's germline CDR1 is MNHNS and CDR2 SASEGT. The germline V and J ends were trimmed by 2 bases and 3 bases, with 10 bases remaining between them. The CDR3 length is 14 residues. The CDR3 reads CASSESRGYTEAFF. DNA of the CDR3: TGTGCCAGCAGTGAAAGTAGGGGTTACACTGAAGCTTTCTTT.

A few counts support this clonotype. The chain is built from TRBV6-5 and TRBJ2-2; D is uncertain. Trimming removed 6 bases at V and 4 bases at J, with 9 bases between. Germline V gives CDR1 MNHEY, CDR2 SVGAGI. This CDR3 is 13 amino acids long. DNA for the CDR3: TGTGCCAGCAGCCGACACAGCACCGGGGAGCTGTTTTTT. Amino acids: CASSRHSTGELFF.

V gene TRBV12-3 or TRBV12-4 combines with J gene TRBJ2-3, with D possibly matching TRBD2 (7 bases). This CDR3 region has 15 residues. The V and J ends lost 6 bases and 3 bases respectively, with 16 bases between them. The CDR3 here is CASRPREGVTDTQYF. As DNA, the CDR3 is TGTGCCAGCAGGCCAAGGGAGGGGGTTACAGATACGCAGTATTTT.

The J gene is TRBJ2-1, the V gene TRBV7-2; D unresolved. CDR1 and CDR2 (germline): SGHTA, FQGNSA. The germline V and J ends were trimmed by 2 bases and 1 base, with 6 bases remaining between them. CDR3 length: 14 residues. CDR3 in DNA: TGTGCCAGCAGCTTACTGTCGTCCTACAATGAGCAGTTCTTC. Translation gives CASSLLSSYNEQFF.

There are a few counts of this clonotype. The rearrangement links TRBV7-3 to TRBJ2-1, with a possible D match to TRBD2 (5 bases). Germline CDR1 reads SGHTA; CDR2 reads FQGTGA. The germline V and J ends were trimmed by 1 base and 4 bases, with 14 bases remaining between them. The CDR3 is 16 amino acids. CDR3 residues: CASSLRGSDRYNEQFF. In DNA form, the CDR3 reads TGTGCCAGCAGCTTAAGGGGTAGCGACCGGTACAATGAGCAGTTCTTC. The full variable domain, completed using reference TRBV7-3 and TRBJ2-1, is GAGVSQTPSNKVTEKGKYVELRCDPISGHTALYWYRQSLGQGPEFLIYFQGTGAADDSGLPNDRFFAVRPEGSVSTLKIQRTERGDSAVYLCASSLRGSDRYNEQFFGPGTRLTVL.

This clonotype was counted a few times. This chain uses TRBV12-3 or TRBV12-4 with TRBJ2-7; D possibly corresponds to TRBD2 (5 bases). Trimming took off 4 bases at V and 3 bases at J, with 7 bases between the two ends. The CDR3 has 12 residues. CDR3 sequence: CASSSGLYEQYF. CDR3 nucleotides: TGTGCCAGCAGTTCCGGACTCTACGAGCAGTACTTC.

The sample holds a few counts of this clonotype. J is TRBJ2-1 and V is TRBV7-8, with TRBD2 matching 7 bases. CDR1 is SGHVS and CDR2 is FQNEAQ in the germline V gene. V shed 1 base and J 5 bases; nucleotides not matched to a gene: 8. This CDR3 has 16 residues. DNA for the CDR3: TGTGCCAGCAGCTTAGTCTCAGGCGGGAGCCACAATGAGCAGTTCTTC. Amino acid sequence: CASSLVSGGSHNEQFF.

This clonotype was observed a few times. The CDR3: CASSYSRNTNYGYTF. DNA for the CDR3: TGTGCCAGCAGTTACTCGAGGAATACTAACTATGGCTACACCTTC. The chain carries TRBV6-5 and TRBJ1-2; D gene uncertain. Germline-derived CDR1 and CDR2 are MNHEY and SVGAGI. Trimming took off 0 bases at V and 0 bases at J, with 8 bases between the two ends. The CDR3 runs to 15 residues.